This entry features one TCR beta chain sequence. Its antigen remains unidentified. The iRepertoire nested amplicon-rescue multiplex PCR amplified TCR alpha and beta CDR3s from RNA. For one-step reverse transcription and amplification, about 90-400 ng of tissue mRNA or PBMC total RNA was used. TCRdb re-derived calls from the multiplex PCR reads in MiXCR, one entry per CDR3 protein. Of about 180,000 distinct CDR3 sequences listed, about 47% are singletons. CDR1 and CDR2 (germline): ENHRY, SYGVKD. The CDR3 extends over 14 amino acids. The sample is drawn from a study of glioma-infiltrating T cells. Study-wide results and caveats: Tissue and blood shared very few CDR3 sequences. Non-neoplastic patients had below-expected tissue-blood divergence, while all gliomas exceeded expectation.

The sequenced sample was glioma tissue, nonneoplastic brain tissue, or PBMCs (not recorded which). The source of this sequence is a human donor with low-grade glioma or glioblastoma, undergoing nonglioma brain surgery, or in good health (not recorded which). V gene TRBV10-3 combines with J gene TRBJ2-3; D uncertain. The DNA end is a closer match to TRBJ2-5, so the J assignment may be wrong. CDR3 bases: TGTGCCATCAGTGGGGCACGCTCCCAAGAGACCCAGTACTTC. Encoded protein: CAISGARSQETQYF.